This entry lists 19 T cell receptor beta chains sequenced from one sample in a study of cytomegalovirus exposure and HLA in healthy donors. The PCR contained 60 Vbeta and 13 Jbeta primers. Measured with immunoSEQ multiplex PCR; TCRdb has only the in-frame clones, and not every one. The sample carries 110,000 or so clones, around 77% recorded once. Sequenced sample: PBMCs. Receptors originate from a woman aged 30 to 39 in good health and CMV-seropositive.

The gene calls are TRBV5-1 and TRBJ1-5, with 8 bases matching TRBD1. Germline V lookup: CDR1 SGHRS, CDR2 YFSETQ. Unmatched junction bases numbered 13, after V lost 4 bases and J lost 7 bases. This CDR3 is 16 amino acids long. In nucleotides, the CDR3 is TGCGCCAGCAGCCCCGGGGTTGGACAGGGAGGGCAGCCCCAGCATTTT. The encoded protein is CASSPGVGQGGQPQHF.

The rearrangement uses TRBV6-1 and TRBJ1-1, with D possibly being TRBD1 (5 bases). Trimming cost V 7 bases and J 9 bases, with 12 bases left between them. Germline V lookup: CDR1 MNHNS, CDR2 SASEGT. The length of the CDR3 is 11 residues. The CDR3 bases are TGTGCCAGCATGTTGACAGTTAAAGCTTTCTTT. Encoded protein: CASMLTVKAFF.

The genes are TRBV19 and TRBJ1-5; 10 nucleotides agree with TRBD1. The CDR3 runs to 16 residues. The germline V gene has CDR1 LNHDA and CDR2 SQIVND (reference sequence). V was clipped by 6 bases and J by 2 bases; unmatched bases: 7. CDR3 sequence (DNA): TGTGCCAGTAGGGGGACAGGGGTATGGGGCAATCAGCCCCAGCATTTT. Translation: CASRGTGVWGNQPQHF. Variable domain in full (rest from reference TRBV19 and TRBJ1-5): DGGITQSPKYLFRKEGQNVTLSCEQNLNHDAMYWYRQDPGQGLRLIYYSQIVNDFQKGDIAEGYSVSREKKESFPLTVTSAQKNPTAFYLCASRGTGVWGNQPQHFGDGTRLSIL.

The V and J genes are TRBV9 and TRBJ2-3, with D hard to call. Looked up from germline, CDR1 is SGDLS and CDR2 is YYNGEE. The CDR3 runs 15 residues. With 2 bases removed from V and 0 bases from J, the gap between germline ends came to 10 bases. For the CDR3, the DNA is TGTGCCAGCAGCGTTTGGCGGTCTAGCACAGATACGCAGTATTTT. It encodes CASSVWRSSTDTQYF.

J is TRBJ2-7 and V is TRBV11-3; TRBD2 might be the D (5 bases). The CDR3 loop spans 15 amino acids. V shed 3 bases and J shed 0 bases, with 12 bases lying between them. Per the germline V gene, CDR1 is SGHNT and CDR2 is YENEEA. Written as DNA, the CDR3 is TGTGCCAGCAGCTTCTCAAGCGGAGACTCCTACGAGCAGTACTTC. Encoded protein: CASSFSSGDSYEQYF. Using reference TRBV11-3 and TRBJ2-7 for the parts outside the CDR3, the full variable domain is EAGVVQSPRYKIIEKKQPVAFWCNPISGHNTLYWYLQNLGQGPELLIRYENEEAVDDSQLPKDRFSAERLKGVDSTLKIQPAELGDSAVYLCASSFSSGDSYEQYFGPGTRLTVT.

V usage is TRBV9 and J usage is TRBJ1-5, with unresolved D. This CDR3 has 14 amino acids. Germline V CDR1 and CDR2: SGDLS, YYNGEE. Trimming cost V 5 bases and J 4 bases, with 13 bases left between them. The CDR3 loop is CASSGGPLNQPQHF. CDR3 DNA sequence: TGTGCCAGCAGTGGAGGCCCTTTAAATCAGCCCCAGCATTTT.

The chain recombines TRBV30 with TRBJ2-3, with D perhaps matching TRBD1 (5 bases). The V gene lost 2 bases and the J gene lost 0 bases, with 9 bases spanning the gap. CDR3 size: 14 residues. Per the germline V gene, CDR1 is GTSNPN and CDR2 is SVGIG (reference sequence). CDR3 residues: CAWSQGSSTDTQYF. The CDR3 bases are TGTGCCTGGAGTCAGGGATCTAGCACAGATACGCAGTATTTT. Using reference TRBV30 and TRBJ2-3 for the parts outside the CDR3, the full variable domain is SQTIHQWPATLVQPVGSPLSLECTVEGTSNPNLYWYRQAAGRGLQLLFYSVGIGQISSEVPQNLSASRPQDRQFILSSKKLLLSDSGFYLCAWSQGSSTDTQYFGPGTRLTVL.

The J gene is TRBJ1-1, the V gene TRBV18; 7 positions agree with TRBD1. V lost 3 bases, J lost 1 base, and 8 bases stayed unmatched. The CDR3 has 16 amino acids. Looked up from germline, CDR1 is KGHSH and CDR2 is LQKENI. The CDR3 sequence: CASSPGTVRQNTEAFF. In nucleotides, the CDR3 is TGTGCCAGCTCACCCGGGACAGTAAGGCAGAACACTGAAGCTTTCTTT.

CDR3 residues: CASSQAGSGESSYEQYF. CDR3 sequence (DNA): TGCGCCAGCAGCCAAGCAGGTAGCGGGGAAAGCTCCTACGAGCAGTACTTC. This chain uses TRBV4-1 with TRBJ2-7, with 8 positions matching TRBD2. The CDR3 totals 17 residues. CDR1 and CDR2 from the germline V gene are MGHRA and YSYEKL. V shed 1 base, J shed 0 bases, and the junction held 8 bases outside the gene matches.

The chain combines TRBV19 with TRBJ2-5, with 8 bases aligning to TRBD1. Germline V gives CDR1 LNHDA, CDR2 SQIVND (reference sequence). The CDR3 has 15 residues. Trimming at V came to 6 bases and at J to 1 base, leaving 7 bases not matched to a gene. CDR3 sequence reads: CASRAPGGSQETQYF. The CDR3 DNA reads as TGTGCCAGTAGGGCCCCAGGGGGCTCCCAAGAGACCCAGTACTTC.

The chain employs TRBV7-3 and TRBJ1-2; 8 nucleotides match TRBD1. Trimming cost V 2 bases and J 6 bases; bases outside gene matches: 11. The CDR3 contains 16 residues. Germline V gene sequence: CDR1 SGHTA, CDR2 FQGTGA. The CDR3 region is CASSLGQAGGGHGYTF. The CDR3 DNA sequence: TGTGCCAGCAGCTTAGGGCAGGCAGGGGGCGGTCATGGCTACACCTTC.

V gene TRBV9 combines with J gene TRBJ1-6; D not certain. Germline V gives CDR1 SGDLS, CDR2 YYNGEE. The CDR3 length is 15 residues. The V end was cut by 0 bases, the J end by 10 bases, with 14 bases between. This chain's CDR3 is CASSVEGRNQSPLHF. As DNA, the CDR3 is TGTGCCAGCAGCGTAGAAGGCAGGAATCAGTCACCCCTCCACTTT. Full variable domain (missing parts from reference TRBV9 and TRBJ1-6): DSGVTQTPKHLITATGQRVTLRCSPRSGDLSVYWYQQSLDQGLQFLIQYYNGEERAKGNILERFSAQQFPDLHSELNLSSLELGDSALYFCASSVEGRNQSPLHFGNGTRLTVT.

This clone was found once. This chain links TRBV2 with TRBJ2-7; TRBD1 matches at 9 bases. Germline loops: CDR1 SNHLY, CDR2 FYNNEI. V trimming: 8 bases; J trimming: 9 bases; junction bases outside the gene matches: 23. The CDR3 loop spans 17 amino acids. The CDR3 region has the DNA TGTGCCAGCCTTACCACGCTCACCGGGACAGGGACACGGGGGCAGTACTTC. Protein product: CASLTTLTGTGTRGQYF.

CDR3 region: CASSLAGQGGHEQYF. The CDR3 region has the DNA TGCGCCAGCAGCTTGGCTGGGCAGGGCGGACACGAGCAGTACTTC. The J gene is TRBJ2-7, the V gene TRBV5-1; TRBD1 is a possible D gene (5 bases). There are 15 residues in the CDR3. Germline CDR1 reads SGHRS; CDR2 reads YFSETQ. Trimming took off 0 bases at V and 5 bases at J, with 15 bases between the two ends.

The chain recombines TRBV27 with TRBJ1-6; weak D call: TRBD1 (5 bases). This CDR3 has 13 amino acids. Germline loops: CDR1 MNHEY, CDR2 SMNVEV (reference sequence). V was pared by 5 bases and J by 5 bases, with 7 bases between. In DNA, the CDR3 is TGTGCCAGCAGTCAGGGCAATAATTCACCCCTCCACTTT. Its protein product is CASSQGNNSPLHF.

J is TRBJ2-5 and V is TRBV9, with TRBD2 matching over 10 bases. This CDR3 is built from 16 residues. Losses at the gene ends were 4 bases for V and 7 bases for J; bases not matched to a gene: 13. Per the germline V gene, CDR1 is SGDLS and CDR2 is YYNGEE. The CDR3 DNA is TGTGCCAGCAGCCTGGGACTAGCGACCCGATATGCGACCCAGTACTTC. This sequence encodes CASSLGLATRYATQYF.

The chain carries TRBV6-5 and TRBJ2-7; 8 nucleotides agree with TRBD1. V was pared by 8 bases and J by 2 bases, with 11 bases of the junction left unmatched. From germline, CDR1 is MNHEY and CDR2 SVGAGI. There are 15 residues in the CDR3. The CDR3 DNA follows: TGTGCCAGCTCAACCCCCACCAGGGGGCCCTACGAGCAGTACTTC. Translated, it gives CASSTPTRGPYEQYF.

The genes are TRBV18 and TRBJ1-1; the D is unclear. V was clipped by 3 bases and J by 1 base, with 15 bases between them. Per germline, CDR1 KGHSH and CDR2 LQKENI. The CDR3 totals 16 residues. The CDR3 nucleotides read TGTGCCAGCTCACCGGAAGGGTCGCGGGGGAACACTGAAGCTTTCTTT. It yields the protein CASSPEGSRGNTEAFF.

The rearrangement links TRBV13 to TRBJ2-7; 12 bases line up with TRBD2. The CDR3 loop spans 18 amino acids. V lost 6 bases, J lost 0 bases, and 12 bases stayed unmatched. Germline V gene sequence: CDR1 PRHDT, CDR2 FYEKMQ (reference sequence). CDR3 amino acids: CASSFRLAGASYSYEQYF. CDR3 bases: TGTGCCAGCAGTTTTAGACTAGCGGGGGCCTCCTACTCCTACGAGCAGTACTTC. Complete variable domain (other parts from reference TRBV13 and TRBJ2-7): AAGVIQSPRHLIKEKRETATLKCYPIPRHDTVYWYQQGPGQDPQFLISFYEKMQSDKGSIPDRFSAQQFSDYHSELNMSSLELGDSALYFCASSFRLAGASYSYEQYFGPGTRLTVT.